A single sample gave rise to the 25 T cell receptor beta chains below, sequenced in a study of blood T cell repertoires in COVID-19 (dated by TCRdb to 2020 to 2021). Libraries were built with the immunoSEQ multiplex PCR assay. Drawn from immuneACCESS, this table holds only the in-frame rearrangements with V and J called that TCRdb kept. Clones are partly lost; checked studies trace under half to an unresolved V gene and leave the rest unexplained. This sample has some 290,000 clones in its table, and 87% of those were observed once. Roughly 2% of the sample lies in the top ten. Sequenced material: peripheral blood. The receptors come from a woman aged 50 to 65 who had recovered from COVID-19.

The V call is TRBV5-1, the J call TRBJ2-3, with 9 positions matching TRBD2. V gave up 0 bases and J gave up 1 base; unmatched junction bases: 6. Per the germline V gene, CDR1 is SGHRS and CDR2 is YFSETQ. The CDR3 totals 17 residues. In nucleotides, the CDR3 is TGCGCCAGCAGCTTGGTTAGCGGGAGCGCTGGCACAGATACGCAGTATTTT. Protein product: CASSLVSGSAGTDTQYF.

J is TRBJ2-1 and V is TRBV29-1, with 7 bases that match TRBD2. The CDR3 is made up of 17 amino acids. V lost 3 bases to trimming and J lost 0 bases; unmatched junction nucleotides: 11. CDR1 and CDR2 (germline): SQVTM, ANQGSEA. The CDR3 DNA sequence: TGCAGCGTTGATCCGGGCGGGAGAGTTGGCTCCTACAATGAGCAGTTCTTC. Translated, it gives CSVDPGGRVGSYNEQFF.

CDR3 coding DNA: TGTGCCAGCAGTTACTCCAGGGGGCCTTACACCTTC. Translating gives CASSYSRGPYTF. This sequence joins TRBV6-5 and TRBJ1-2, with TRBD1 identical over 8 bases. Germline trimming cut 0 bases from V and 11 bases from J; bases unmatched to any gene: 2. The CDR3 totals 12 residues. Per the germline V gene, CDR1 is MNHEY and CDR2 is SVGAGI.

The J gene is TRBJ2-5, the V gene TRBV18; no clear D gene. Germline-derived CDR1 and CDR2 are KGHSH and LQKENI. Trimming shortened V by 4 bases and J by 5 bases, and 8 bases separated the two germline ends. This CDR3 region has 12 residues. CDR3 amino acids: CASSRLRETQYF. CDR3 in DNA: TGTGCCAGCTCACGGCTCAGGGAGACCCAGTACTTC.

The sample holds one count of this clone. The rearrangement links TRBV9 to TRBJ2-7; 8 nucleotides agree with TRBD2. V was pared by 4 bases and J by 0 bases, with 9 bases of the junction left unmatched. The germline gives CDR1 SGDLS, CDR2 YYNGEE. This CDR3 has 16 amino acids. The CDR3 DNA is TGTGCCAGCAGCCCACAGACAGCGGGGGTCTCCTACGAGCAGTACTTC. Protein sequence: CASSPQTAGVSYEQYF.

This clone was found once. CDR3 coding DNA: TGTGCCAGCAGCTCCCCCGGGACAGGGTTGGTCTACACCTTC. This gives the protein CASSSPGTGLVYTF. The chain recombines TRBV7-2 with TRBJ1-2, with TRBD1 identical over 9 bases. The CDR3 has 14 amino acids. CDR1 SGHTA and CDR2 FQGNSA come from the germline V gene. The ends lost 4 bases at V and 10 bases at J; junction bases unmatched: 10.

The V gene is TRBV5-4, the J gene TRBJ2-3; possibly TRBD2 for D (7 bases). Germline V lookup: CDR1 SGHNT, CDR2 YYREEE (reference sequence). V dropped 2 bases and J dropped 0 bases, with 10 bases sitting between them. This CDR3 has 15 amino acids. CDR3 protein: CASSLGGVSTDTQYF. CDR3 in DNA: TGTGCCAGCAGCTTAGGGGGGGTTAGCACAGATACGCAGTATTTT.

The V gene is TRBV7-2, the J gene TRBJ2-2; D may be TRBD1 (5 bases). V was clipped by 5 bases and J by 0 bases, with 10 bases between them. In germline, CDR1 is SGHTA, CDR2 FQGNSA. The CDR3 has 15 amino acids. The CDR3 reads CASSQDISNTGELFF. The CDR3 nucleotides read TGTGCCAGCAGCCAGGACATATCGAACACCGGGGAGCTGTTTTTT.

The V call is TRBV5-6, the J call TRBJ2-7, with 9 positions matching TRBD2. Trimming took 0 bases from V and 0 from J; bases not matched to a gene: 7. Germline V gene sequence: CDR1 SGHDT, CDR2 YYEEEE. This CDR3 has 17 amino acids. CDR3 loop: CASSLVPSGARSYEQYF. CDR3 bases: TGTGCCAGCAGCTTGGTGCCTAGCGGGGCCCGCTCCTACGAGCAGTACTTC.

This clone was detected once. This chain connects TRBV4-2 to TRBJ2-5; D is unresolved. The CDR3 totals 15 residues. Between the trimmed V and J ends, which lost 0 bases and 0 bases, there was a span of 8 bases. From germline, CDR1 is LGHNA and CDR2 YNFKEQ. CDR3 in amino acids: CASSQDSSHQETQYF. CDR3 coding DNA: TGTGCCAGCAGCCAAGATTCGTCCCACCAAGAGACCCAGTACTTC.

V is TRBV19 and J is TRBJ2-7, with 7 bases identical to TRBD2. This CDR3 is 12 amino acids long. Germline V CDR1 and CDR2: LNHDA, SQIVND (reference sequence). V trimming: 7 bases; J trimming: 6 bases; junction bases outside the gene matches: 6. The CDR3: CASTGGGGEQYF. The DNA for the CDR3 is TGTGCCAGTACCGGCGGGGGAGGCGAGCAGTACTTC.

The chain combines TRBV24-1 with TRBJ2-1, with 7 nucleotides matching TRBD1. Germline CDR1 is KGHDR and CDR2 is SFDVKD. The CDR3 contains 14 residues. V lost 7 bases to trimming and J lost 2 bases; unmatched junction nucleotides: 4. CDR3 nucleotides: TGTGCCACCAGCCAACAGGGGACCTACAATGAGCAGTTCTTC. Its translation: CATSQQGTYNEQFF.

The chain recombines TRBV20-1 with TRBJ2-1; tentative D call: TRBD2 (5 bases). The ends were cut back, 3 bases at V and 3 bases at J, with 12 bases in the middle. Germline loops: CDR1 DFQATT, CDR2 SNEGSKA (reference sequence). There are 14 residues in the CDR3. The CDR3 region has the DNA TGCAGTGCTAGTGGGAGAAACTACTACAATGAGCAGTTCTTC. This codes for CSASGRNYYNEQFF.

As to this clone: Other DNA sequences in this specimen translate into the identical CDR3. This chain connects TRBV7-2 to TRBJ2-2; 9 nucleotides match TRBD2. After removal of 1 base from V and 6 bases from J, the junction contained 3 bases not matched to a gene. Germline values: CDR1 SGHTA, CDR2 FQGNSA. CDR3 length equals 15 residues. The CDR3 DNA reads TGTGCCAGCAGCTTAGTTGCGGGAGGGGCCGGGGAGCTGTTTTTT. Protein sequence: CASSLVAGGAGELFF.

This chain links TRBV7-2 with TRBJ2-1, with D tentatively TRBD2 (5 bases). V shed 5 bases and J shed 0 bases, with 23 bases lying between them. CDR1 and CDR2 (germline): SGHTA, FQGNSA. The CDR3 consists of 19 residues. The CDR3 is CASSPHSPQRFSSYNEQFF. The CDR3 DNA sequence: TGTGCCAGCAGCCCCCACTCCCCCCAGCGGTTCAGCTCCTACAATGAGCAGTTCTTC.

The CDR3, as DNA: TGTGCCACCAGTGACACCCCCGGGACACCTCAGGGAGGCTACACCTTC. As protein: CATSDTPGTPQGGYTF. The chain joins TRBV24-1 to TRBJ1-2; the D gene is possibly TRBD1 (6 bases). V was pared by 4 bases and J by 8 bases, with 22 bases between. This CDR3 comprises 16 residues. Germline CDR1 and CDR2: KGHDR and SFDVKD.

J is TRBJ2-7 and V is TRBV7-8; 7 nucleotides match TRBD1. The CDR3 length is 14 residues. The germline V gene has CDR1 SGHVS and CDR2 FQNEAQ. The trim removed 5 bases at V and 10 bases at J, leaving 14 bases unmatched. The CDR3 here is CASSQRQGFSSQYF. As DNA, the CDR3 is TGTGCCAGCAGCCAAAGACAGGGCTTTTCTTCCCAGTACTTC.

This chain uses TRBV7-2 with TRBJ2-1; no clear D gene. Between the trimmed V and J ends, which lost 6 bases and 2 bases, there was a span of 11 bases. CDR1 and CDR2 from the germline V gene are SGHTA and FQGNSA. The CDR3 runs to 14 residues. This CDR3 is CASSDRRPYNEQFF. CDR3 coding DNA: TGTGCCAGCAGTGATCGGCGGCCCTACAATGAGCAGTTCTTC. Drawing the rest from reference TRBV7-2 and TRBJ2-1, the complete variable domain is GAGVSQSPSNKVTEKGKDVELRCDPISGHTALYWYRQSLGQGLEFLIYFQGNSAPDKSGLPSDRFSAERTGGSVSTLTIQRTQQEDSAVYLCASSDRRPYNEQFFGPGTRLTVL.

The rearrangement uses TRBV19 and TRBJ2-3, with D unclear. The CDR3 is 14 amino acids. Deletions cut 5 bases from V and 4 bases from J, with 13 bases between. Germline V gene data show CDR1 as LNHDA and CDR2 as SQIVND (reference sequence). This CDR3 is CASSPSVNPDTQYF. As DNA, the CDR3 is TGTGCCAGTAGTCCCTCGGTAAACCCAGATACGCAGTATTTT.

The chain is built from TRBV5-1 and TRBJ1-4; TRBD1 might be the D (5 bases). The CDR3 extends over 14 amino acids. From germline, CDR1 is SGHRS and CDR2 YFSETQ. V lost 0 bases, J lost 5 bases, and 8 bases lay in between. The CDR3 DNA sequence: TGCGCCAGCAGCTTGGATGGGGCGAATGAAAAACTGTTTTTT. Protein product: CASSLDGANEKLFF.

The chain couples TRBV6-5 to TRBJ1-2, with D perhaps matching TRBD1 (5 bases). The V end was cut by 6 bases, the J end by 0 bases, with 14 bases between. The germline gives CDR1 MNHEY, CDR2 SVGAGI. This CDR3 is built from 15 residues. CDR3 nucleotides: TGTGCCAGCAGGCCTGGGGCACTGACTAACTATGGCTACACCTTC. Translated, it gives CASRPGALTNYGYTF.

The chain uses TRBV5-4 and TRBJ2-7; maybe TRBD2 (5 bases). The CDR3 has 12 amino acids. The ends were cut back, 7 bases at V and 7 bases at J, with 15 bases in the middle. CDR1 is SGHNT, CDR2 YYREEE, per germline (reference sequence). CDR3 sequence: CASAAETGEQYF. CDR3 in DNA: TGTGCCAGCGCTGCAGAAACGGGAGAGCAGTACTTC.

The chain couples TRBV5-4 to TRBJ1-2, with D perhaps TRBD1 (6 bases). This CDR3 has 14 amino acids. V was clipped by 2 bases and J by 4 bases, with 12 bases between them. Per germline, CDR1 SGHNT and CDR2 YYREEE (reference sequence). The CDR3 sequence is CASSFHRAGYGYTF. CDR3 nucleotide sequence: TGTGCCAGCAGCTTTCACAGGGCTGGCTATGGCTACACCTTC. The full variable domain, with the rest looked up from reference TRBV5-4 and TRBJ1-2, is ETGVTQSPTHLIKTRGQQVTLRCSSQSGHNTVSWYQQALGQGPQFIFQYYREEENGRGNFPPRFSGLQFPNYSSELNVNALELDDSALYLCASSFHRAGYGYTFGSGTRLTVV.

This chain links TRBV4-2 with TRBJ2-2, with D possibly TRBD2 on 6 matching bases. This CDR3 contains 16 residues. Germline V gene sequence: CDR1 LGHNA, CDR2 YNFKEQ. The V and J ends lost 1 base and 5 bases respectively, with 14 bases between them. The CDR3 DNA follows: TGTGCCAGCAGCCAAGGGGGGGTCTCATGGACCGGGGAGCTGTTTTTT. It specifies CASSQGGVSWTGELFF.

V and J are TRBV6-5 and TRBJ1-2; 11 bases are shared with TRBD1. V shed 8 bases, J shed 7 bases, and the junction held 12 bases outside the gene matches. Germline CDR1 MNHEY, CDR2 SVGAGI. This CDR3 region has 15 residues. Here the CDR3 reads CASLRWGTGGSGYTF. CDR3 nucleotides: TGTGCCAGCCTACGATGGGGGACAGGGGGAAGTGGCTACACCTTC.